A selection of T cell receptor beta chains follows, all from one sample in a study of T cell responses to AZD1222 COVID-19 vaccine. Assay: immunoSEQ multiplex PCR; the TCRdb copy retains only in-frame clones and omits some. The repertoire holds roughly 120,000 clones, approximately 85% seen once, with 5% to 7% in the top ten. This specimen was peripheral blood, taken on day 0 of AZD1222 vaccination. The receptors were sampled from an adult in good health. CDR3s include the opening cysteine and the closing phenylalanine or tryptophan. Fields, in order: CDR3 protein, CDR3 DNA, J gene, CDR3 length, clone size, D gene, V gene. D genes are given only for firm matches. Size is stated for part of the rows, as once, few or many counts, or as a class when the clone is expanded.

CSVEVQGTYEQYF,TGCAGCGTTGAAGTCCAGGGGACCTACGAGCAGTACTTC,TRBJ2-7,13,-,-,TRBV29-1
CASSLRGRKGNSPLHF,TGTGCCAGCAGCTTACGCGGGCGTAAGGGGAATTCACCCCTCCACTTT,TRBJ1-6,16,-,-,TRBV7-4
CASSVRDSRRYSNQPQHF,TGTGCCAGTAGTGTCCGGGACAGCCGCCGATATAGCAATCAGCCCCAGCATTTT,TRBJ1-5,18,once,TRBD1,TRBV19
CASSQVRGSGANVLTF,TGTGCCAGCAGCCAAGTTCGGGGCTCTGGGGCCAACGTCCTGACTTTC,TRBJ2-6,16,-,-,TRBV3-1/TRBV3-2
CASSYTGGELFF,TGTGCCAGCAGCTACACAGGCGGGGAGCTGTTTTTT,TRBJ2-2,12,-,-,TRBV2
CSVGSSRGGGNTIYF,TGCAGCGTCGGCTCTAGCAGGGGCGGGGGAAACACCATATATTTT,TRBJ1-3,15,once,-,TRBV29-1
CASSGGREQPQHF,TGTGCCAGTAGTGGAGGCAGGGAGCAGCCCCAGCATTTT,TRBJ1-5,13,-,-,TRBV19
CASSYPGGFGYEQYF,TGTGCCAGCAGTTACCCCGGGGGGTTCGGGTACGAGCAGTACTTC,TRBJ2-7,15,-,TRBD2,TRBV6-2/TRBV6-3
CASSTGIYGYTF,TGTGCCAGCAGCACAGGGATCTATGGCTACACCTTC,TRBJ1-2,12,-,-,TRBV6-2/TRBV6-3
CASREGKLEAFF,TGCGCCAGCAGGGAAGGAAAACTTGAAGCTTTCTTT,TRBJ1-1,12,-,-,TRBV5-1
CASSYSRTTTYNEQFF,TGTGCCAGCAGTTACTCGCGAACGACAACCTACAATGAGCAGTTCTTC,TRBJ2-1,16,-,-,TRBV6-5
CASSEFEGRGTTNEKLFF,TGTGCCAGCAGTGAGTTCGAAGGCCGGGGAACAACTAATGAAAAACTGTTTTTT,TRBJ1-4,18,-,-,TRBV6-1
CASSLTGERGDEQYF,TGTGCCAGCAGCTTAACAGGGGAGCGAGGGGACGAGCAGTACTTC,TRBJ2-7,15,-,TRBD1,TRBV7-2
CASSHVGQGYEQYF,TGCGCCAGCAGTCACGTGGGACAGGGCTACGAGCAGTACTTC,TRBJ2-7,14,-,TRBD1,TRBV4-1
CASTKLAGGNEQFF,TGTGCCAGTACTAAACTAGCGGGGGGCAATGAGCAGTTCTTC,TRBJ2-1,14,-,TRBD2,TRBV7-8
CAWGGGYEQYF,TGTGCCTGGGGGGGCGGGTACGAGCAGTACTTC,TRBJ2-7,11,-,-,TRBV28
CASSLTVSNYGYTF,TGCGCCAGCAGCCTGACAGTATCTAACTATGGCTACACCTTC,TRBJ1-2,14,many,-,TRBV5-1